The 10 T cell receptor beta chains below all came from one sample that was sequenced in a study of Ad26.COV2.S vaccination and SARS-CoV-2 variants (dated by TCRdb to 2020 to 2023). The sample's treatment or condition label is to be understood as: some 20 received Ad26.COV2.S at low or high dose, single or two shots; about 5 received placebo; per-sample allocation not given. For vaccine and placebo recipients, repertoires were sequenced using samples collected on day 63 after the first injection. Libraries came from the immunoSEQ multiplex PCR assay. In TCRdb, the immuneACCESS table is reduced to in-frame sequences with V and J assigned. These tables do not hold every clone; where another copy was compared, an unresolved V gene accounts for under half, and the others remain unexplained. This sample lists more than 300,000 clones; roughly 80% were detected once. The ten most abundant clones make up 2% to 2.5% of the sample.

The specimen was peripheral blood, collected in a trial of Ad26.COV2.S vaccine versus placebo. All receptors derive from a person between 18 and 59 years old who received the Ad26.COV2.S COVID-19 vaccine or a placebo.

This sequence joins TRBV11-2 and TRBJ1-2; TRBD1 aligns across 8 bases. The CDR3 is 15 residues long. Germline loops: CDR1 SGHAT, CDR2 FQNNGV. V shed 3 bases and J 3 bases; nucleotides not matched to a gene: 6. CDR3 DNA: TGTGCCAGCAGCTTCTCTATGGGACAGGACTATGGCTACACCTTC. Protein: CASSFSMGQDYGYTF.

The chain combines TRBV28 with TRBJ2-7, with 11 bases fitting TRBD1. CDR1 and CDR2 (germline): MDHEN, SYDVKM. CDR3 length: 18 residues. The junction had 12 bases not matched to a gene; V was cut back by 2 bases and J by 3 bases. The chain's CDR3 is CASSLGTSGTGGIYEQYF. In nucleotides, the CDR3 is TGTGCCAGCAGTTTAGGGACCTCCGGGACAGGGGGTATCTACGAGCAGTACTTC.

The rearrangement joins TRBV6-1 to TRBJ1-1, with TRBD1 matching 12 bases. Germline CDR1 reads MNHNS; CDR2 reads SASEGT. CDR3 size: 17 residues. V lost 4 bases and J lost 6; bases outside the gene matches: 12. The CDR3 coding sequence is TGTGCCAGCAGTGTTTTTTCCGGGACAGGGGGCAAGGCTGAAGCTTTCTTT. Encoded protein: CASSVFSGTGGKAEAFF.

The rearrangement links TRBV9 to TRBJ2-1; possibly TRBD1 for D (6 bases). Trimming took off 0 bases at V and 3 bases at J, with 16 bases between the two ends. CDR1 SGDLS and CDR2 YYNGEE come from the germline V gene. The CDR3 covers 17 residues. As DNA, the CDR3 is TGTGCCAGCAGCGTAGAAAGCAGGGGAGTTTTCTACAATGAGCAGTTCTTC. It encodes CASSVESRGVFYNEQFF.

This rearrangement joins TRBV4-1 to TRBJ2-2; weak D call: TRBD1 (6 bases). The CDR3 runs to 16 residues. V gave up 3 bases and J gave up 4 bases, with 15 bases separating them. Germline CDR1 reads MGHRA; CDR2 reads YSYEKL. The CDR3 DNA reads TGCGCCAGCAGCCATCAATTATCAGGGGCCACCGGGGAGCTGTTTTTT. It translates to CASSHQLSGATGELFF.

This chain joins TRBV10-2 and TRBJ1-5; D is unresolved. The germline V gene encodes CDR1 WSHSY and CDR2 SAAADI. The CDR3 covers 12 residues. V gave up 2 bases and J gave up 6 bases, with 5 bases separating them. CDR3 region: CASSEVGQPQHF. CDR3 DNA: TGCGCCAGCAGTGAGGTCGGTCAGCCCCAGCATTTT.

The CDR3 loop is CASRTADSDSSGANVLTF. CDR3 coding DNA: TGTGCCAGTAGAACTGCGGACAGTGACTCCTCTGGGGCCAACGTCCTGACTTTC. The chain couples TRBV19 to TRBJ2-6; D perhaps matches TRBD1 (6 bases). CDR1 is LNHDA, CDR2 SQIVND, per germline (reference sequence). This CDR3 has 18 residues. V lost 6 bases and J lost 0, with 18 bases in between.

This chain links TRBV2 with TRBJ2-2; 8 nucleotides agree with TRBD2. This CDR3 region has 15 residues. V was pared by 4 bases and J by 7 bases, with 8 bases of the junction left unmatched. Germline V gene data show CDR1 as SNHLY and CDR2 as FYNNEI. The CDR3 DNA is TGTGCCAGCAGTGGTATCGGGGGGGCCGGCGGGGAGCTGTTTTTT. Its protein product is CASSGIGGAGGELFF. The variable domain in full, with the rest retrieved from reference TRBV2 and TRBJ2-2, is EPEVTQTPSHQVTQMGQEVILRCVPISNHLYFYWYRQILGQKVEFLVSFYNNEISEKSEIFDDQFSVERPDGSNFTLKIRSTKLEDSAMYFCASSGIGGAGGELFFGEGSRLTVL.

This clone was observed a few times. The rearrangement uses TRBV4-2 and TRBJ1-2, with TRBD1 matching 9 bases. Unmatched junction bases numbered 1, after V lost 1 base and J lost 4 bases. The CDR3 extends over 14 amino acids. Germline lookup yields CDR1 LGHNA and CDR2 YNFKEQ. The CDR3 DNA sequence: TGTGCCAGCAGCCAAGTGGACAGGGGCTATGGCTACACCTTC. This codes for CASSQVDRGYGYTF.

This chain uses TRBV25-1 with TRBJ1-2; D is ambiguous. V was pared by 3 bases and J by 2 bases, with 7 bases between. CDR3 size: 13 residues. Germline CDR1 and CDR2: MGHDK and SYGVNS. The CDR3 loop reads CASSDSGNYGYTF. The CDR3 DNA sequence: TGTGCCAGCAGTGACTCGGGGAACTATGGCTACACCTTC.